These T cell receptor beta chains were read from a single sample in a study of blood T cell repertoires in COVID-19. This table comes from immunoSEQ multiplex PCR, and its TCRdb copy is limited to in-frame clones, with some not included. The data show 120,000 to 150,000 clones, around 77% seen once. The sequenced sample consisted of peripheral blood. These receptors were obtained from a man aged 50 or older with active or convalescent COVID-19. Both conserved end residues are part of each CDR3. Fields, in order: D gene, V gene, CDR3 protein. The D gene is left open where the match is weak.

d_gene: .
v_gene: TRBV2
CDR3aa: CASIGDSYNSPLHF

d_gene: .
v_gene: TRBV29-1
CDR3aa: CSVEDGREGEAFF

d_gene: TRBD2
v_gene: TRBV5-6
CDR3aa: CASSLGAGRGEQYF

d_gene: TRBD1
v_gene: TRBV10-2
CDR3aa: CASTEPDRGRDTQYF

d_gene: TRBD2
v_gene: TRBV27
CDR3aa: CASNPGLGYNEQFF

d_gene: .
v_gene: TRBV5-1
CDR3aa: CASSLWTAYNEQFF

d_gene: .
v_gene: TRBV3-1/TRBV3-2
CDR3aa: CASSQMVRGRGKRNEQFF

d_gene: .
v_gene: TRBV4-1
CDR3aa: CASSQWQGIPSPLHF

d_gene: .
v_gene: TRBV19
CDR3aa: CASSIVGKLFF

d_gene: .
v_gene: TRBV12-3/TRBV12-4
CDR3aa: CASSFLNEQFF

d_gene: TRBD1
v_gene: TRBV4-1
CDR3aa: CASSQDGRQGETQYF

d_gene: .
v_gene: TRBV24-1
CDR3aa: CATSEGGQDTQYF

d_gene: TRBD2
v_gene: TRBV6-2/TRBV6-3
CDR3aa: CASSYYASGRYEQYF

d_gene: TRBD2
v_gene: TRBV9
CDR3aa: CASSVYSSGSTDTQYF

d_gene: TRBD1
v_gene: TRBV28
CDR3aa: CASSAGESGTGPYNEQFF

d_gene: .
v_gene: TRBV2
CDR3aa: CASRGTGSLGELFF

d_gene: .
v_gene: TRBV10-3
CDR3aa: CAISESPPSRGNTIYF

d_gene: .
v_gene: TRBV9
CDR3aa: CASSVGRFKSPLHF

d_gene: .
v_gene: TRBV9
CDR3aa: CASSTPRGGQSYEQYF

d_gene: TRBD2
v_gene: TRBV18
CDR3aa: CASSTTSGTGGDTQYF

d_gene: .
v_gene: TRBV11-2
CDR3aa: CASSVAQGLGYEQYF

d_gene: TRBD2
v_gene: TRBV11-2
CDR3aa: CASIMTGGLAENEQFF

d_gene: .
v_gene: TRBV29-1
CDR3aa: CSVVGHQNTEAFF

d_gene: .
v_gene: TRBV11-2
CDR3aa: CASSDRRRAYEQYF

d_gene: TRBD2
v_gene: TRBV5-4
CDR3aa: CASSLTSGREGEQFF

d_gene: .
v_gene: TRBV19
CDR3aa: CASSSEGREQYF

d_gene: .
v_gene: TRBV11-2
CDR3aa: CASSLDRPDIGPIEREKLFF

d_gene: TRBD1
v_gene: TRBV10-3
CDR3aa: CATKTSGGEGNTEAFF

d_gene: .
v_gene: TRBV11-2
CDR3aa: CASSSRAWSTDTQYF

d_gene: TRBD1
v_gene: TRBV18
CDR3aa: CASSRDRAFGQPQHF

d_gene: TRBD2
v_gene: TRBV19
CDR3aa: CASSIEWTSGRQYF

d_gene: TRBD2
v_gene: TRBV5-1
CDR3aa: CASSLAWASGGIGEQFF

d_gene: .
v_gene: TRBV28
CDR3aa: CASRKQGHEKLFF

d_gene: .
v_gene: TRBV5-1
CDR3aa: CASSSDIMNTEAFF

d_gene: .
v_gene: TRBV5-1
CDR3aa: CASSLEGSGSPLHF

d_gene: TRBD1
v_gene: TRBV7-9
CDR3aa: CASSEDREMSAFF

d_gene: .
v_gene: TRBV21-1
CDR3aa: CASINHTGSEQFF

d_gene: .
v_gene: TRBV7-9
CDR3aa: CASSLGLGGETQYF

d_gene: TRBD1
v_gene: TRBV28
CDR3aa: CASRPTGVYEQYF

d_gene: TRBD2
v_gene: TRBV3-1/TRBV3-2
CDR3aa: CASSPRIAGNSYEQYF

d_gene: .
v_gene: TRBV20-1
CDR3aa: CSASFLARPSYEQYF

d_gene: .
v_gene: TRBV28
CDR3aa: CALGRDTQYF

d_gene: .
v_gene: TRBV9
CDR3aa: CASSASRAAYGDEQYF

d_gene: TRBD2
v_gene: TRBV10-3
CDR3aa: CAISESGRAYNEQFF

d_gene: .
v_gene: TRBV11-2
CDR3aa: CASSPSSQETQYF

d_gene: TRBD1
v_gene: TRBV27
CDR3aa: CASSTRGRGMETQYF

d_gene: .
v_gene: TRBV11-2
CDR3aa: CASSPRRGGETQYF

d_gene: .
v_gene: TRBV18
CDR3aa: CASSPGLGTSTDTQYF

d_gene: .
v_gene: TRBV4-1
CDR3aa: CASSRRQNDVETQYF

d_gene: .
v_gene: TRBV6-5
CDR3aa: CASSRVRDSNQPQHF

d_gene: .
v_gene: TRBV4-1
CDR3aa: CASSQASGLGTYGYTF

d_gene: TRBD2
v_gene: TRBV28
CDR3aa: CASSLREADTQYF

d_gene: TRBD2
v_gene: TRBV6-1
CDR3aa: CASSELAGGGEQFF